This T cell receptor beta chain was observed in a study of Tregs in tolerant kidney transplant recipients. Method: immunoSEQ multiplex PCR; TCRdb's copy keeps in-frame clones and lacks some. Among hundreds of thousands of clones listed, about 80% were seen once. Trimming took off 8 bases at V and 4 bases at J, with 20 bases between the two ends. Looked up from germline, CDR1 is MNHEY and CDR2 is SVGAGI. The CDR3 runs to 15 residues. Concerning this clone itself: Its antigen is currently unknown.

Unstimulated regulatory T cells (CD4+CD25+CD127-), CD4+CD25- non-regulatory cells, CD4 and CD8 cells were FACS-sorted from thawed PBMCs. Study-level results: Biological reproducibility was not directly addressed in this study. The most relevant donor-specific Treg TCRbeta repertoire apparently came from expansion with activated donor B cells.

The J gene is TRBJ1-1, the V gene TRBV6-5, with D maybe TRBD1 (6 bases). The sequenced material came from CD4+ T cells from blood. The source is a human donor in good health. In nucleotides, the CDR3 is TGTGCCAGCTCCCCGGGGGCCGCTAGTCCCACTGAAGCTTTCTTT. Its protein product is CASSPGAASPTEAFF.